Below are 18 T cell receptor beta chains sequenced from a single sample in a study of CD8 T cells in ankylosing spondylitis. One entry per CDR3 protein results from TCRdb running MiXCR on the 5' RACE reads. The sample includes about 40,000 distinct CDR3 sequences, 16% of them seen just once. Sequences were obtained from blood. Receptors were obtained from a male donor with ankylosing spondylitis or in good health (not recorded which).

This rearrangement joins TRBV4-3 to TRBJ1-1; D ambiguous. The V end was cut by 6 bases, the J end by 0 bases, with 8 bases between. Germline V gene sequence: CDR1 LGHNA, CDR2 YSLEER. This CDR3 region has 13 residues. The CDR3 sequence is CASSESLNTEAFF. The CDR3 coding sequence is TGCGCCAGCAGTGAATCTCTGAACACTGAAGCTTTCTTT.

The J gene is TRBJ2-1, the V gene TRBV12-3 or TRBV12-4; D is uncertain. CDR3 size: 11 residues. Trimming took off 6 bases at V and 9 bases at J, with 9 bases between the two ends. The CDR3 DNA reads TGTGCCAGCAGCTTGGTACGTGAGCAGTTCTTC. Translating gives CASSLVREQFF.

The V and J genes are TRBV24-1 and TRBJ2-2; D is ambiguous. This CDR3 region has 14 residues. Between the trimmed V and J ends, which lost 9 bases and 1 base, there was a span of 11 bases. CDR1 is KGHDR and CDR2 is SFDVKD in the germline V gene. The CDR3 coding sequence is TGTGCCACCGGATTTACAGAGAACACCGGGGAGCTGTTTTTT. This codes for CATGFTENTGELFF.

The chain employs TRBV5-1 and TRBJ1-1; 9 bases are a match to TRBD1. The length of the CDR3 is 14 residues. After removal of 4 bases from V and 6 bases from J, the junction contained 7 bases not matched to a gene. Per germline, CDR1 SGHRS and CDR2 YFSETQ. The CDR3 coding sequence is TGCGCCAGCAGCAGGACAGGGGAAGGGGCTGAAGCTTTCTTT. Translation: CASSRTGEGAEAFF.

The rearrangement uses TRBV3-1 and TRBJ2-3; D ambiguous. Germline values: CDR1 LGHDT, CDR2 YNNKEL (reference sequence). The CDR3 extends over 15 amino acids. With 5 bases removed from V and 3 bases from J, the gap between germline ends came to 15 bases. CDR3 sequence reads: CASSKGPGGTDTQYF. The CDR3 DNA follows: TGTGCCAGCAGCAAAGGGCCGGGCGGAACAGATACGCAGTATTTT.

In its sample, this clonotype was seen a few times. The chain is built from TRBV5-1 and TRBJ2-2; D is perhaps TRBD1 (5 bases). The CDR3 totals 15 residues. Between the trimmed V and J ends, which lost 0 bases and 7 bases, there was a span of 13 bases. The germline CDR1 and CDR2 sequences are SGHRS and YFSETQ. This CDR3 reads CASSLEGRAIGELFF. CDR3 nucleotides: TGCGCCAGCAGCTTGGAGGGCAGGGCAATCGGGGAGCTGTTTTTT.

The rearrangement joins TRBV28 to TRBJ2-3; 8 nucleotides match TRBD2. V lost 7 bases, J lost 2 bases, and 11 bases stayed unmatched. Germline lookup yields CDR1 MDHEN and CDR2 SYDVKM. This CDR3 has 16 residues. Written as DNA, the CDR3 is TGTGCCAGCAATGGGAGTAGCGGGAATTCCACAGATACGCAGTATTTT. Its translation is CASNGSSGNSTDTQYF.

The J gene is TRBJ2-3, the V gene TRBV7-2; D ambiguous. V was clipped by 3 bases and J by 5 bases, with 9 bases between them. The germline CDR1 and CDR2 sequences are SGHTA and FQGNSA. The CDR3 sequence is 13 residues long. CDR3 nucleotide sequence: TGTGCCAGCAGCTTCGACCCCCAAGATACGCAGTATTTT. Its translation: CASSFDPQDTQYF.

This clonotype was recorded a few times. The genes are TRBV28 and TRBJ2-3; TRBD1 is a possible D gene (6 bases). V lost 5 bases and J lost 5, with 14 bases in between. Germline loops: CDR1 MDHEN, CDR2 SYDVKM. This CDR3 region has 14 residues. The chain's CDR3 is CASSPSGAGDTQYF. The CDR3 coding sequence is TGTGCCAGCAGTCCCTCAGGGGCTGGAGATACGCAGTATTTT.

J is TRBJ2-7 and V is TRBV5-1; D not resolved. V was pared by 2 bases and J by 1 base, with 19 bases between. In germline, CDR1 is SGHRS, CDR2 YFSETQ. CDR3 length: 17 residues. The CDR3 reads CASSFRAGGPRSYEQYF. CDR3 DNA: TGCGCCAGCAGCTTTAGGGCAGGCGGCCCCCGATCCTACGAGCAGTACTTC.

The chain is built from TRBV7-2 and TRBJ2-1; D unresolved. CDR3 length: 15 residues. Germline V lookup: CDR1 SGHTA, CDR2 FQGNSA. With 0 bases removed from V and 5 bases from J, the gap between germline ends came to 11 bases. In DNA, the CDR3 is TGTGCCAGCAGCTTAGCACAAACACGGAACAATGAGCAGTTCTTC. Translating it yields CASSLAQTRNNEQFF.

The chain uses TRBV7-2 and TRBJ1-1; D is unresolved. Per the germline V gene, CDR1 is SGHTA and CDR2 is FQGNSA. The CDR3 loop spans 14 amino acids. V lost 2 bases to trimming and J lost 5 bases, with 12 bases between them. This CDR3 reads CASSLIGVGTEAFF. CDR3 bases: TGTGCCAGCAGCTTAATCGGGGTGGGAACTGAAGCTTTCTTT.

This clonotype was seen a few times. The V call is TRBV20-1, the J call TRBJ1-5; D is uncertain. Trimming removed 1 base at V and 2 bases at J, with 9 bases between. CDR1 and CDR2 (germline): DFQATT, SNEGSKA (reference sequence). The CDR3 covers 14 residues. The CDR3 spells CSARVGRRNQPQHF. The CDR3, as DNA: TGCAGTGCTAGAGTTGGTCGGCGCAATCAGCCCCAGCATTTT.

The CDR3 DNA reads as TGCGCCAGCAGCCAAGATGCAGGGTTGAACACCGGGGAGCTGTTTTTT. Its translation: CASSQDAGLNTGELFF. The rearrangement joins TRBV4-3 to TRBJ2-2; possible D gene TRBD1, 5 bases. This CDR3 is built from 16 residues. V shed 0 bases and J shed 1 base, with 9 bases lying between them. Looked up from germline, CDR1 is LGHNA and CDR2 is YSLEER.

The V and J genes are TRBV18 and TRBJ2-4; D may correspond to TRBD1 or TRBD2 (5 bases each). Trimming removed 6 bases at V and 0 bases at J, with 9 bases between. Germline-derived CDR1 and CDR2 are KGHSH and LQKENI. The length of the CDR3 is 14 residues. The CDR3 here is CASSEGLAKNIQYF. CDR3 sequence (DNA): TGTGCCAGCTCTGAGGGGCTAGCCAAAAACATTCAGTACTTC.

This chain uses TRBV29-1 with TRBJ2-4, with D perhaps assigned TRBD1 or TRBD2 (5 bases each). Looked up from germline, CDR1 is SQVTM and CDR2 is ANQGSEA. With 4 bases removed from V and 5 bases from J, the gap between germline ends came to 18 bases. The CDR3 consists of 15 residues. CDR3 DNA: TGCAGCGTTGTGGGACGTAGCCTCAGGGAAAACATTCAGTACTTC. Amino acids: CSVVGRSLRENIQYF.

In this sample, this clonotype turned up many times. The chain employs TRBV6-5 and TRBJ2-1, with D possibly TRBD1 on 8 matching bases. The germline V gene has CDR1 MNHEY and CDR2 SVGAGI. There are 16 residues in the CDR3. V was clipped by 6 bases and J by 5 bases, with 20 bases between them. The DNA for the CDR3 is TGTGCCAGCAGACCCAACAGGGGGGGAGCGGACAATGAGCAGTTCTTC. Its protein product is CASRPNRGGADNEQFF.

Only a few counts were recorded for this clonotype. In DNA form, the CDR3 reads TGTGCCAGCAACTACCGAGATACGCAGTATTTT. Translating gives CASNYRDTQYF. The chain uses TRBV12-3 or TRBV12-4 and TRBJ2-3; no clear D gene. Trimming pared 7 bases from V and 5 bases from J, leaving 7 bases between. The CDR3 has 11 residues.